The T cell receptor beta chain described here comes from a study of beta chain features in type 1 diabetes. Study in general: On cell yields, gender and age, patients and healthy donors were similar. Study conclusions and caveats: All four CD4+ subsets from Type 1 diabetes patients carried moderately but significantly shorter TCRB CDR3s.

Over 95% purity was reached by all sorted populations. Turning to this clone: Its cognate antigen is unknown.

Germline loops: CDR1 SGHTA, CDR2 FQGNSA. Trimming took off 2 bases at V and 6 bases at J, with 8 bases between the two ends. The CDR3 spans 12 residues. TCRB transcripts that were expressed got sequenced, as all of the isolated RNA had been reverse transcribed. Some clones are missing from TCRdb's copy, which holds only in-frame ones; the method was immunoSEQ multiplex PCR. The sample contains 400,000 to 600,000 clones, around 28% of which appear only once. Sequencing used naive CD4+ T cells from blood. The TCR sequence derives from a man between 18 and 29 years old in good health. The rearrangement joins TRBV7-2 to TRBJ2-7; no clear D gene. For the CDR3, the DNA is TGTGCCAGCAGCTTACCCTCCCCCGAGCAGTACTTC. Translation: CASSLPSPEQYF.